The clone carrying this TCR beta chain appeared many times. The length of the CDR3 is 16 residues. Germline loops: CDR1 SGHRS, CDR2 YFSETQ. Trimming left V 0 bases short and J 1 base short, with 14 bases between. This sample is drawn from a study of patients and donors after allogeneic stem cell transplantation. TCRdb ran MiXCR on the RT-PCR reads and lists one entry per CDR3 protein. The sample has 87,000 or so distinct CDR3 sequences; around 5% are singletons. The receptor was derived from a human donor who was either an allogeneic HSCT recipient or a stem cell or donor lymphocyte infusion donor (not recorded which). It is not recorded whose cells these are; they may come from a transplant donor. J is TRBJ2-7 and V is TRBV5-1; D is possibly TRBD2 (6 bases). The sample consisted of blood, either unsorted or a sorted T cell fraction (not recorded which). This chain's CDR3 is CASSLEAVAGSYEQYF. For the CDR3, the DNA is TGCGCCAGCAGCTTGGAGGCGGTTGCGGGATCCTACGAGCAGTACTTC.